This TCR beta chain was identified during a study of T cell repertoires in cytomegalovirus infection. To note about this clonotype: Its specificity is unknown.

CDR1 SGHVS and CDR2 FNYEAQ come from the germline V gene. The CDR3 covers 15 residues. Trimming pared 3 bases from V and 0 bases from J, leaving 9 bases between. MiXCR, run by TCRdb on the reads, gives a single entry per CDR3 protein. The sample has roughly 570,000 distinct CDR3 sequences, around two fifths seen once. The study, taken as a whole, reports: HLA-C-restricted CMV-specific TCR beta clonotypes prevailed in the ex vivo response.

The TCR comes from a human donor in good health (CMV status not recorded). Some clones in this sample may be carry-over from other donors' samples. V and J are TRBV7-6 and TRBJ2-1; D not resolved. Source: cultured PBMCs, taken from culture after CMV antigen stimulation. As DNA, the CDR3 is TGTGCCAGCAGCTTGATGGGCTTCTCCTACAATGAGCAGTTCTTC. Residues: CASSLMGFSYNEQFF. The full variable domain, with the rest looked up from reference TRBV7-6 and TRBJ2-1, is GAGVSQSPRYKVTKRGQDVALRCDPISGHVSLYWYRQALGQGPEFLTYFNYEAQQDKSGLPNDRFSAERPEGSISTLTIQRTEQRDSAMYRCASSLMGFSYNEQFFGPGTRLTVL.